The T cell receptor beta chain described here comes from a study of OX40 agonist ivuxolimab in advanced cancers. Study-level results: Mean expanded clone counts were higher in CD8+ than CD4+ T cells.

The data were produced by immunoSEQ multiplex PCR, yet TCRdb's version contains in-frame clones alone and is incomplete. Here the sample spans roughly 97,000 clones, 70% to 90% being singletons. Trimming left V 1 base short and J 3 bases short, with 9 bases between. Looked up from germline, CDR1 is SEHNR and CDR2 is FQNEAQ (reference sequence). The CDR3 runs to 14 residues. This clone turned up a few times. No antigen is known for it. The TCR originated in an adult with an advanced solid tumor such as melanoma, head and neck, liver or kidney cancer. This chain joins TRBV7-9 and TRBJ1-1, with a weak D call TRBD1 (5 bases). The sample was CD4+ or CD8+ T cells sorted from blood, taken in a trial of the OX40 agonist ivuxolimab. This CDR3 reads CASSLGGTDTEAFF. The CDR3 DNA reads as TGTGCCAGCAGCTTAGGAGGGACCGACACTGAAGCTTTCTTT.